This paragraph reports one T cell receptor beta chain. Germline and junction disagree at one end, which may indicate a read error. A modified ARM-PCR protocol with three rounds of nested PCR amplified TCRbeta. TCRdb called the multiplex PCR reads again in MiXCR, with one record for every CDR3 protein. The profile shows 70,000 to 90,000 distinct CDR3 sequences, around 86% of them singletons. This sample's RNA came from whole unsorted tissue. In germline, CDR1 is SGHAT, CDR2 FQNNGV. The CDR3 runs to 14 residues. This record comes from a study of tumor and adjacent non-tumor tissue in lung cancer. The specimen was lung tumor tissue. This sequence originates from a woman aged 45-59 years with non-small cell lung cancer. The chain joins TRBV11-2 to TRBJ2-7; D may be TRBD2 (5 bases). The CDR3: CASILGRAFYEQYF. In DNA form, the CDR3 reads TGTGCCAGCATCTTAGGGCGGGCGTTCTACGAGCAGTATTTC.